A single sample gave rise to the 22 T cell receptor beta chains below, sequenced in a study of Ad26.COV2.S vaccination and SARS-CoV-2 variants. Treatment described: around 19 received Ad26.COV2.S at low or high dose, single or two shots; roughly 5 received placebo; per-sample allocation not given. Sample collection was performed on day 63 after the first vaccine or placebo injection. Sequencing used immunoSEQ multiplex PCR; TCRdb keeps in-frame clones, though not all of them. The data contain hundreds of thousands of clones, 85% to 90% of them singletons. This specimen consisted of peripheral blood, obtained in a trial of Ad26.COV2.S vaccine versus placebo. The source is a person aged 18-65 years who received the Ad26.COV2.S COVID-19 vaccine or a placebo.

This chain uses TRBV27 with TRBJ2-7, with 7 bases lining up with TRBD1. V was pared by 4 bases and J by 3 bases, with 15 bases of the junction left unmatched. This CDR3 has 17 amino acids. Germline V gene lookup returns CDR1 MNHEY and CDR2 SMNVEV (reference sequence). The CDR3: CASSSQLGTEFRYEQYF. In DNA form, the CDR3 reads TGTGCCAGCAGTTCTCAACTCGGGACAGAGTTTCGCTACGAGCAGTACTTC.

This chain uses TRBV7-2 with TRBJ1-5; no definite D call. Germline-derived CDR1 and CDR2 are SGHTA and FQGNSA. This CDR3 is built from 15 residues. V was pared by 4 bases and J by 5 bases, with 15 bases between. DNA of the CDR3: TGTGCCAGCAGCTCAAGGCCTTACGGCTATCAGCCCCAGCATTTT. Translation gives CASSSRPYGYQPQHF.

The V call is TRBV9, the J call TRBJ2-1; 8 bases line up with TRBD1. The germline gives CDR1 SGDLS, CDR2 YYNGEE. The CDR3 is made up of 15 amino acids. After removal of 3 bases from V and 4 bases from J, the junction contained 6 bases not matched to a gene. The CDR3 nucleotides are TGTGCCAGCAGCGCCCGACAGGGGAGATACAATGAGCAGTTCTTC. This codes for CASSARQGRYNEQFF.

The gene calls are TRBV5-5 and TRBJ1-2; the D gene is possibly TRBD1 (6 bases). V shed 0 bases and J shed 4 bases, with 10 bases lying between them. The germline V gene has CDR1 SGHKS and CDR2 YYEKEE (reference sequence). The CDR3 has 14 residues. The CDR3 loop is CASSLGRGSYGYTF. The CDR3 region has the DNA TGTGCCAGCAGCTTGGGCAGGGGTAGCTATGGCTACACCTTC. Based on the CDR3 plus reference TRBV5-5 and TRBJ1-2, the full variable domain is DAGVTQSPTHLIKTRGQQVTLRCSPISGHKSVSWYQQVLGQGPQFIFQYYEKEERGRGNFPDRFSARQFPNYSSELNVNALLLGDSALYLCASSLGRGSYGYTFGSGTRLTVV.

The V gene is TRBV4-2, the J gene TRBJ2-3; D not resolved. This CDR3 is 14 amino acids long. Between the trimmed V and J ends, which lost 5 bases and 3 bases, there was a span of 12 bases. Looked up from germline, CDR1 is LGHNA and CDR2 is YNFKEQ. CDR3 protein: CASSRALGTDTQYF. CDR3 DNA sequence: TGTGCCAGCAGCAGGGCTCTAGGGACAGATACGCAGTATTTT.

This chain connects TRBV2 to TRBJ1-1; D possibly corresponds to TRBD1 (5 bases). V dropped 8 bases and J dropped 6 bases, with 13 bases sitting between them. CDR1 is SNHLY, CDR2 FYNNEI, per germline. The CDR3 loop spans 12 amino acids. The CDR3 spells CASSGEGAEAFF. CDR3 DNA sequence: TGTGCCAGCTCGGGAGAAGGGGCTGAAGCTTTCTTT.

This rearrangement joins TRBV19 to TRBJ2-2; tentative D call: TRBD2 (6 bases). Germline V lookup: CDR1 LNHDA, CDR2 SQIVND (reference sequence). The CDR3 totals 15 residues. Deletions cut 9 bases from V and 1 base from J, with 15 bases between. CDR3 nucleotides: TGTGCCAGCAATAAGGTCGGGGGGAACACCGGGGAGCTGTTTTTT. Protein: CASNKVGGNTGELFF.

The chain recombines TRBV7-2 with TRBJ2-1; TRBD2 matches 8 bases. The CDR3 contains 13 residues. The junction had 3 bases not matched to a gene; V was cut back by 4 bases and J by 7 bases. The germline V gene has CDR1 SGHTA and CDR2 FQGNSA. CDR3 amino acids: CASSSGTRNEQFF. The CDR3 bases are TGTGCCAGCAGCTCCGGGACTAGGAATGAGCAGTTCTTC.

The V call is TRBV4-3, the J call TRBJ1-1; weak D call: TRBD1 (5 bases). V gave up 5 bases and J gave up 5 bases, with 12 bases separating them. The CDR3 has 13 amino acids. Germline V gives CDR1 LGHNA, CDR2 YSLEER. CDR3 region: CASSALRGTEAFF. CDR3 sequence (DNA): TGCGCCAGCAGCGCCCTTAGGGGAACTGAAGCTTTCTTT.

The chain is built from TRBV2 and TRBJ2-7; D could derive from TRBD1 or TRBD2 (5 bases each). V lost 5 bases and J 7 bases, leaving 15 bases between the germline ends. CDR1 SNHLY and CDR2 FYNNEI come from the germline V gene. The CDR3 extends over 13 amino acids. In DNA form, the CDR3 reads TGTGCCAGCAGTTATCTTGCTGGGGGAGAGCAGTACGTC. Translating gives CASSYLAGGEQYV.

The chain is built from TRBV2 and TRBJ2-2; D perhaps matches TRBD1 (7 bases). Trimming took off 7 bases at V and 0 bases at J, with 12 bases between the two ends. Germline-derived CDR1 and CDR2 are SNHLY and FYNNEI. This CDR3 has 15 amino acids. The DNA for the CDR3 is TGTGCCAGCAATGGCAGGGGGGCGAACACCGGGGAGCTGTTTTTT. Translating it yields CASNGRGANTGELFF.

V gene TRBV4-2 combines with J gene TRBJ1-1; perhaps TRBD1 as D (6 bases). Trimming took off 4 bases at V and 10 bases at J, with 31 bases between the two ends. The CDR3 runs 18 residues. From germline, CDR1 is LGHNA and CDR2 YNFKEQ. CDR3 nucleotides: TGTGCCAGCAGCCCAAGAACCCCGGCTCGACCGCCGGAGGGGGGAGCTTTCTTT. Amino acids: CASSPRTPARPPEGGAFF.

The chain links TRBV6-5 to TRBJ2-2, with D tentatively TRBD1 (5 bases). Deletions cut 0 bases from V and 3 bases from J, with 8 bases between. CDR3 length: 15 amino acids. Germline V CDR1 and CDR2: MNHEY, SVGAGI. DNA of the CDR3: TGTGCCAGCAGTTACTCGAGACAGTACACCGGGGAGCTGTTTTTT. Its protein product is CASSYSRQYTGELFF.

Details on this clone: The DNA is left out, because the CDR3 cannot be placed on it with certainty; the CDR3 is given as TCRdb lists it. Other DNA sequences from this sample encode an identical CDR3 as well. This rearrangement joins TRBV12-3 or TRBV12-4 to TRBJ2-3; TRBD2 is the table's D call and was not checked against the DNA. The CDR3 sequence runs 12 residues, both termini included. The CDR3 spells CASSSSTDTQYF.

CDR3 nucleotides: TGTGCCAGCAGCGTAGACTGGGGAAACACCGGGGAGCTGTTTTTT. Translation gives CASSVDWGNTGELFF. The rearrangement joins TRBV9 to TRBJ2-2; D is undetermined. The CDR3 sequence is 15 residues long. Germline lookup yields CDR1 SGDLS and CDR2 YYNGEE. Trimming took 0 bases from V and 2 from J, leaving 8 bases between them.

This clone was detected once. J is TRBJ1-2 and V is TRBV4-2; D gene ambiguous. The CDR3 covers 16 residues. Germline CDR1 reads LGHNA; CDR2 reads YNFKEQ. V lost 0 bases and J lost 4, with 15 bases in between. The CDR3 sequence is CASSQDPSLARYGYTF. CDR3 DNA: TGTGCCAGCAGCCAAGACCCTTCTCTGGCGCGCTATGGCTACACCTTC.

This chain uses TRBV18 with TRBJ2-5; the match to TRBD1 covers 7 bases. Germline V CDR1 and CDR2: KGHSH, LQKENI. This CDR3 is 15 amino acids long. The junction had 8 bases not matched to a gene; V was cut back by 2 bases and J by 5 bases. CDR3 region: CASSPTTGSPETQYF. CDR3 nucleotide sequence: TGTGCCAGCTCACCAACGACAGGGTCCCCCGAGACCCAGTACTTC.

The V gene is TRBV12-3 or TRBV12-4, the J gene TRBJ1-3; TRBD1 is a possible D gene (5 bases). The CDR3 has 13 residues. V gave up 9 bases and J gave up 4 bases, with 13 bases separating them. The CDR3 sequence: CASQGQVGNTIYF. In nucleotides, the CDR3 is TGTGCCAGTCAAGGACAAGTCGGAAACACCATATATTTT.

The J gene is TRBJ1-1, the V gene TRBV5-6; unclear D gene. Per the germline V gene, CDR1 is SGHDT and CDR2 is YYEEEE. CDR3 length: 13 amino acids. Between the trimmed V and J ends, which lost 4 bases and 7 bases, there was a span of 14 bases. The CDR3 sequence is CASSLAVIGEAFF. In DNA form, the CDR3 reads TGTGCCAGCAGCCTGGCGGTGATAGGTGAAGCTTTCTTT.

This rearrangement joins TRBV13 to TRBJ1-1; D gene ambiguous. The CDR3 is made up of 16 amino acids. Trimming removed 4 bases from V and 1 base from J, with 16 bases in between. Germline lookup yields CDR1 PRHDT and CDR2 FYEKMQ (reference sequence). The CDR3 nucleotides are TGTGCCAGCAGCTGTCCCTCCGAAGAGGGGAACACTGAAGCTTTCTTT. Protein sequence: CASSCPSEEGNTEAFF.

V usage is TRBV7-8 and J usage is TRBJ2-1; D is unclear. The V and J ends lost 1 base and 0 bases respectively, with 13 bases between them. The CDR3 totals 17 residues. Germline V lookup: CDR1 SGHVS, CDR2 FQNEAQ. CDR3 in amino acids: CASSLESRSSSYNEQFF. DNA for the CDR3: TGTGCCAGCAGCTTAGAAAGCAGATCGAGCTCCTACAATGAGCAGTTCTTC.

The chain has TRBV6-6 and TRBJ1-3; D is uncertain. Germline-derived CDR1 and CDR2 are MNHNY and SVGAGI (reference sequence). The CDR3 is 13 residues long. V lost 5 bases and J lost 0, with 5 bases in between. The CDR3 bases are TGTGCCAGCAGTCGGCTCTCTGGAAACACCATATATTTT. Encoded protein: CASSRLSGNTIYF.